The clone carrying this T cell receptor (beta chain) has a count of ten or more. Its antigen is still unknown. These data are taken from a study of CD8 T cells in ankylosing spondylitis. Study-level results: A number of the motif variants had already been described in reactive arthritis synovial fluid and blood.

The CDR3 contains 13 residues. With 3 bases removed from V and 2 bases from J, the gap between germline ends came to 9 bases. The germline gives CDR1 DFQATT, CDR2 SNEGSKA (reference sequence). A single record per CDR3 protein comes from TCRdb applying MiXCR to the 5' RACE reads. Of 200,000 to 250,000 distinct CDR3 sequences in the sample, roughly 8.2% were seen once. The chain links TRBV20-1 to TRBJ2-3, with D maybe TRBD2 (5 bases). The specimen sequenced was blood, either unsorted or a sorted T cell fraction (not recorded which). The clonotype originates from a female donor with ankylosing spondylitis or in good health (not recorded which). As DNA, the CDR3 is TGCAGTGCTAGTTGGACTCTCACAGATACGCAGTATTTT. This translates into CSASWTLTDTQYF.